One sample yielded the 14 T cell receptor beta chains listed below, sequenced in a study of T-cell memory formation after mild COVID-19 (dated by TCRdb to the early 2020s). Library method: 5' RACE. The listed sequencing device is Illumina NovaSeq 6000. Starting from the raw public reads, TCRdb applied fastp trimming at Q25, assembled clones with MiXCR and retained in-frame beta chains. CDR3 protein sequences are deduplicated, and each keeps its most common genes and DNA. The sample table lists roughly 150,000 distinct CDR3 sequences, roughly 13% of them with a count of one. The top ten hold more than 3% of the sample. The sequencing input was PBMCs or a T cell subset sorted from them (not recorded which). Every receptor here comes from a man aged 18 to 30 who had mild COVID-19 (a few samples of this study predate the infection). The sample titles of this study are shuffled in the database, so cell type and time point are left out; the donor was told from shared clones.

CDR3 in amino acids: CASSQDITAHQPQHF. CDR3 DNA: TGTGCCAGCAGCCAAGATATAACCGCACATCAGCCCCAGCATTTT. J is TRBJ1-5 and V is TRBV4-2; the D is unclear. Germline values: CDR1 LGHNA, CDR2 YNFKEQ. This CDR3 is built from 15 residues. Trimming removed 0 bases at V and 5 bases at J, with 11 bases between.

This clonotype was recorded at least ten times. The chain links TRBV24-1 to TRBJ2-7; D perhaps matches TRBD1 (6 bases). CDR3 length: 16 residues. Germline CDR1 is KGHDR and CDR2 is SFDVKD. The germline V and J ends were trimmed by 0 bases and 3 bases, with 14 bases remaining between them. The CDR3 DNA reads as TGTGCCACCAGTGATTTGCGCCCACAGGGATACTACGAGCAGTACGTC. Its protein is CATSDLRPQGYYEQYV.

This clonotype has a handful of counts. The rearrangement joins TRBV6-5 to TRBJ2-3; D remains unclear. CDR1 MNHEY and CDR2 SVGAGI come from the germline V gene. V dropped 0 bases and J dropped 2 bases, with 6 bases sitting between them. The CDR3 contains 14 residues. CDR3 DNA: TGTGCCAGCAGTTACTCAGCTAACACAGATACGCAGTATTTT. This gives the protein CASSYSANTDTQYF.

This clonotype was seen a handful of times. The CDR3 here is CASSQGRIGGQGSYGYTF. CDR3 bases: TGCGCCAGCAGCCAGGGGAGGATTGGTGGACAGGGATCTTATGGCTACACCTTC. The chain couples TRBV4-1 to TRBJ1-2; 8 nucleotides line up with TRBD1. The CDR3 extends over 18 amino acids. V lost 3 bases, J lost 5 bases, and 17 bases stayed unmatched. Germline-derived CDR1 and CDR2 are MGHRA and YSYEKL.

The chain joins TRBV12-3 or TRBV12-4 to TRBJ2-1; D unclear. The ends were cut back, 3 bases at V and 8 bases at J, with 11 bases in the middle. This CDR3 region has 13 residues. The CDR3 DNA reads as TGTGCCAGCAGTTTGATGGGGAACGATGAGCAGTTCTTC. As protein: CASSLMGNDEQFF.

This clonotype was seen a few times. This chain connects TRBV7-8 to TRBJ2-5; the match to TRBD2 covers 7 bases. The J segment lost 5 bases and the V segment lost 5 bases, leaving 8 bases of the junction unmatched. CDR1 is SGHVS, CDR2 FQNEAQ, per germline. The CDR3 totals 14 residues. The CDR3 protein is CASSTLGGFETQYF. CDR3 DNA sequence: TGTGCCAGCAGCACCCTCGGGGGGTTTGAGACCCAGTACTTC.

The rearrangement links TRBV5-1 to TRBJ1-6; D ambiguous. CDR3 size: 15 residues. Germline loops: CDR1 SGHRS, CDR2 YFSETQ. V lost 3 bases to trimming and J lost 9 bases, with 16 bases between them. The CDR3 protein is CASSSGRSVSSPLHF. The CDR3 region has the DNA TGCGCCAGCAGCTCTGGCAGGAGTGTTAGTTCACCCCTCCACTTT.

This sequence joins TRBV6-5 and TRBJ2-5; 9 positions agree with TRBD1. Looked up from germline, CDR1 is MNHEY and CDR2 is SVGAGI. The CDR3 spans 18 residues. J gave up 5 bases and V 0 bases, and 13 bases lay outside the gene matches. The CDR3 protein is CASSYSLGTGWFGETQYF. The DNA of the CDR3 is TGTGCCAGCAGTTACTCTTTGGGGACAGGGTGGTTTGGGGAGACCCAGTACTTC.

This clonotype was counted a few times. The CDR3 DNA reads as TGTGCCAGCAGCACCCCCGGGGGGGGGGTCCAAGAGACCCAGTACTTC. Translating gives CASSTPGGGVQETQYF. The chain has TRBV5-4 and TRBJ2-5; TRBD2 matches 8 bases. Germline lookup yields CDR1 SGHNT and CDR2 YYREEE (reference sequence). With 4 bases clipped from V and 1 base from J, the junction kept 9 bases outside the gene matches. The CDR3 runs to 16 residues.

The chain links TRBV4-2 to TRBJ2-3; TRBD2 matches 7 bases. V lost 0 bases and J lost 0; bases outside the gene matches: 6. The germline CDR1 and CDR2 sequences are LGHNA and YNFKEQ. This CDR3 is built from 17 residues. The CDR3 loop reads CASSQDSGAGSTDTQYF. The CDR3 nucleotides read TGTGCCAGCAGCCAAGATTCAGGAGCGGGAAGCACAGATACGCAGTATTTT.

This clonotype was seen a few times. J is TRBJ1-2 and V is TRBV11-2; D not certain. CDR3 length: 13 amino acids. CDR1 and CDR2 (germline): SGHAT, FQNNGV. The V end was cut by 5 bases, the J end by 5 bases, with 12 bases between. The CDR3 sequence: CASSDDGLYGYTF. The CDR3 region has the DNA TGTGCCAGCAGCGACGACGGGCTGTATGGCTACACCTTC.

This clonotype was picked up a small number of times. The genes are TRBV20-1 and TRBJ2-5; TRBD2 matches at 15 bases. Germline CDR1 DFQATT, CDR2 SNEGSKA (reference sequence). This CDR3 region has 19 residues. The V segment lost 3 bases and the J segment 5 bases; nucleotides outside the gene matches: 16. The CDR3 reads CSASGRTSGGARVVETQYF. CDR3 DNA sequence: TGCAGTGCTAGCGGTCGGACTAGCGGGGGGGCCCGCGTGGTTGAGACCCAGTACTTC.

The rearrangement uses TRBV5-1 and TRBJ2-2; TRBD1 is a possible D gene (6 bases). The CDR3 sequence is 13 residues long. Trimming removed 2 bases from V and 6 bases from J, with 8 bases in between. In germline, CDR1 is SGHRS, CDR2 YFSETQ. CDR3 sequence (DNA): TGCGCCAGCAGCTTTAAGGGGGCCGGGGAGCTGTTTTTT. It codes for CASSFKGAGELFF.

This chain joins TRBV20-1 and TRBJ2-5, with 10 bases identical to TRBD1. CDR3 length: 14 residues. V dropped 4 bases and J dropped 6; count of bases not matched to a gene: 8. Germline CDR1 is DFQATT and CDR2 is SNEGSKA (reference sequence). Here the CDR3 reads CSAIPGQGIKTQYF. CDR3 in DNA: TGCAGTGCTATACCGGGACAGGGGATAAAGACCCAGTACTTC.